This TCR beta chain was documented in a study of cytomegalovirus exposure and HLA in healthy donors. The V gene end was trimmed by 4 bases and the J gene end by 3 bases; junction bases not matched to a gene: 13. Germline V CDR1 and CDR2: SGHNT, YYREEE (reference sequence). This CDR3 comprises 16 residues. 13 Jbeta primers and 60 Vbeta primers were used for the PCR. Only in-frame clones appear in the TCRdb table, and some are missing; sequencing was by immunoSEQ multiplex PCR. The data show around 150,000 clones, with roughly 79% seen just once and 1.3% held by the top ten. Overall study findings and caveats: The investigators catalogued under 200 TCR beta chains as cytomegalovirus-associated. In vitro assays verified that three CMV-associated chains recognized CMV antigens specifically. Later genetic work tied a missense DCLRE1C variant to beta-chain V and J trimming. In a later analysis, HLA-associated TCR beta chains were more clonally expanded than equally common others.

In the case of this clone: Its specificity is not known.

The gene calls are TRBV5-4 and TRBJ2-7; 7 nucleotides match TRBD1. This TCR was recovered from a woman in her forties or fifties in good health and CMV-seronegative. The sample was PBMCs. CDR3 loop: CASSVNSGTVVYEQYF. The CDR3 nucleotides are TGTGCCAGCAGCGTCAATTCCGGGACAGTTGTCTACGAGCAGTACTTC. Full variable domain (remainder filled in from reference TRBV5-4 and TRBJ2-7): ETGVTQSPTHLIKTRGQQVTLRCSSQSGHNTVSWYQQALGQGPQFIFQYYREEENGRGNFPPRFSGLQFPNYSSELNVNALELDDSALYLCASSVNSGTVVYEQYFGPGTRLTVT.